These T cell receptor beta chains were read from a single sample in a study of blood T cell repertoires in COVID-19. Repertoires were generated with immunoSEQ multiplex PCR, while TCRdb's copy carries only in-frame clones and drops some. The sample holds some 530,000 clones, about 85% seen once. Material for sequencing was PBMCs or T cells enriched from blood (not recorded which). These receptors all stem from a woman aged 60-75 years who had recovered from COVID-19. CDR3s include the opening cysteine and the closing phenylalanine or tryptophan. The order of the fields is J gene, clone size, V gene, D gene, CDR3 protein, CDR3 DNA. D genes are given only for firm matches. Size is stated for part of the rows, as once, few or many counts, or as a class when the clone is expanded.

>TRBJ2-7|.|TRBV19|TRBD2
CASRASGGYEQYF
TGTGCCAGTAGGGCTAGCGGGGGCTACGAGCAGTACTTC
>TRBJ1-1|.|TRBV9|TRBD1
CASSGDRGPTEAFF
TGTGCCAGCAGCGGGGACAGGGGACCCACTGAAGCTTTCTTT
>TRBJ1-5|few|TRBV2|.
CASSEGTANQPQHF
TGTGCCAGCAGTGAAGGGACAGCAAATCAGCCCCAGCATTTT
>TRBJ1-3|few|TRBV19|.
CASSIGSPTGNTIYF
TGTGCCAGTAGTATAGGGTCGCCTACTGGAAACACCATATATTTT
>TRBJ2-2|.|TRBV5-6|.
CASSPMGADGELFF
TGTGCCAGCAGCCCCATGGGGGCGGACGGGGAGCTGTTTTTT
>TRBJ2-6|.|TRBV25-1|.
CASSEDRFPGANVLTF
TGTGCCAGCAGTGAAGACAGATTCCCTGGGGCCAACGTCCTGACTTTC
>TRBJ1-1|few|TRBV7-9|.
CASSLAQASVAFF
TGTGCCAGCAGCTTAGCGCAGGCATCGGTGGCTTTCTTT
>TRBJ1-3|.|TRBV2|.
CASSENVGSGNTIYF
TGTGCCAGCAGTGAAAATGTCGGGTCCGGAAACACCATATATTTT
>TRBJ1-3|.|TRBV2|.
CARSQGPGNTIYF
TGTGCCAGGTCGCAGGGGCCCGGAAACACCATATATTTT
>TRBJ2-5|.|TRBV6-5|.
CASSYSIGTQYF
TGTGCCAGCAGTTACTCGATCGGGACCCAGTACTTC